In this sample, the clone carrying this T cell receptor (beta chain) turned up a few times. Antigen specificity is unknown. This entry comes from a study of cytomegalovirus exposure and HLA in healthy donors. Findings and limits, study-wide: A missense variant in DCLRE1C was later tied to TCR beta V- and J-gene trimming. An analysis done earlier found most TCR beta V segments productive about 87% or about 30% of the time.

The PCR was carried out with 60 Vbeta primers and 13 Jbeta primers. Measured with immunoSEQ multiplex PCR; TCRdb has only the in-frame clones, and not every one. The data contain approximately 130,000 clones, roughly 79% of them singletons. CDR3 length: 17 residues. Germline CDR1 reads KGHSH; CDR2 reads LQKENI. V lost 1 base and J 6 bases, leaving 22 bases between the germline ends. This chain connects TRBV18 to TRBJ2-7, with D possibly TRBD1 on 6 matching bases. This TCR was recovered from a woman between 45 and 65 years old in good health and CMV-seronegative. Sequenced sample: PBMCs. This chain's CDR3 is CASSPLDTSARGSEQYF. CDR3 coding DNA: TGTGCCAGCTCACCACTCGATACAAGCGCCAGGGGATCCGAGCAGTACTTC.